This T cell receptor (beta chain) comes out of a study of blood T cell repertoires in COVID-19. Study-wide context: Samples of COVID-19 (acute and convalescent) were obtained from the United States, Italy and Spain. PBMCs, B-cell-depleted T cells, or T cells provided the cDNA or gDNA that made up the material.

TCRdb keeps only in-frame clones here, not all; method: immunoSEQ multiplex PCR. The sample lists about 400,000 clones; roughly 87% were seen once. This study enrolled people aged about 18 to 95 from 24 US geographic areas. Participant-given clinical history determined each cohort assignment. The ends lost 4 bases at V and 8 bases at J; junction bases unmatched: 5. Per the germline V gene, CDR1 is SGHRS and CDR2 is YFSETQ. The CDR3 is 15 amino acids. Sequencing was performed on PBMCs or T cells enriched from blood (not recorded which). The chain couples TRBV5-1 to TRBJ2-4; 14 bases are a match to TRBD2. The sequence was collected from a woman younger than 45 who had recovered from COVID-19. CDR3 in DNA: TGCGCCAGCAGCCTGGGGACTAGCGGGAGAGACATTCAGTACTTC. Encoded protein: CASSLGTSGRDIQYF. Supplemented by reference TRBV5-1 and TRBJ2-4, the full variable domain reads KAGVTQTPRYLIKTRGQQVTLSCSPISGHRSVSWYQQTPGQGLQFLFEYFSETQRNKGNFPGRFSGRQFSNSRSEMNVSTLELGDSALYLCASSLGTSGRDIQYFGAGTRLSVL.